The T cell receptor (beta chain) under discussion was sequenced for a study of cytomegalovirus exposure and HLA in healthy donors. This clone was seen only a few times. Trimming took off 7 bases at V and 6 bases at J, with 10 bases between the two ends. The CDR3 is 13 amino acids. Germline V gene data show CDR1 as MNHEY and CDR2 as SVGAGI. PCR amplification relied on 60 Vbeta primers (plus 13 Jbeta primers). TCRdb's table, derived via immunoSEQ multiplex PCR, lists solely in-frame clones and lacks some. The sample gives over 150,000 clones, around 80% of which show up once; around 4.6% is in the top ten.

This clonotype was obtained from a male donor in good health and CMV-seronegative. This rearrangement joins TRBV6-5 to TRBJ1-6, with a tentative D call TRBD1 (5 bases). What was sequenced was PBMCs. The CDR3: CASNGGGNSPLHF. For the CDR3, the DNA is TGTGCCAGCAACGGGGGGGGTAATTCACCCCTCCACTTT.